This T cell receptor (beta chain) was documented in a study of T cell changes during pregnancy in multiple sclerosis. CDR1 is MNHEY, CDR2 SVGAGI, per germline. The V end lost 5 bases, the J end lost 2 bases, and 14 bases lay between the germline ends. The length of the CDR3 is 15 residues. Sequencing was performed with immunoSEQ multiplex PCR; in TCRdb, only in-frame clones are kept and a portion is missing. Altogether roughly 38,000 clones are present, around 94% being singletons, with the ten largest covering approximately 0.8%. The TCR originated in a female donor with multiple sclerosis, enrolled in a pregnancy study. The rearrangement uses TRBV6-5 and TRBJ2-3; D perhaps matches TRBD1 (5 bases). Sequences were derived from CD4+ T cells from peripheral blood mononuclear cells, sampled before pregnancy. The CDR3 reads CASSPDRGNTDTQYF. The DNA for the CDR3 is TGTGCCAGCAGTCCCGACAGAGGTAACACAGATACGCAGTATTTT.